Sequencing of this T cell receptor (beta chain) was carried out in a study of blood T cell repertoires in COVID-19 (dated by TCRdb to about 2020). Study-level background: Collaborator samples came from the United States, Italy and Spain and covered acute and convalescent phases of COVID-19. The prospective study material was composed of cDNA or gDNA derived from T cells, B-cell-depleted T cells, or PBMCs. Subjects who had been exposed to COVID-19, were actively infected with it, or had recovered from it provided the deeply sampled blood TCRbeta repertoires that made up the dataset. The repertoires were released in a freely available public database intended as a resource for research on the immune response to SARS-CoV-2. The samples were drawn from two sources: the first 160 participants of the ongoing ImmuneRACE study, and approximately 1,300 subjects contributed by 6 global collaborators. Nearly every sample came with metadata listing a de-identified subject ID, COVID-19 status, age in years and sex. Where available, HLA class I and class II types were obtained from metadata supplied by the sample provider rather than from assay-based typing. Broader findings and caveats from the paper: Clinical and demographic metadata were provided uncurated, with the amount varying by source and participant.

Collaborating institutions collected whole blood in K2EDTA tubes following their own protocols. Collaborator samples were shipped for TCRbeta analysis as frozen whole blood, isolated PBMCs, or DNA extracted from either sample type. Per the germline V gene, MNHEY is the CDR1 and SVGAGI is the CDR2. V is cut back by 2 bases and J by 6 bases, with 6 bases in the junction unmatched. Its CDR3 holds 14 amino acids, cysteine through phenylalanine. Solely the CDR3 DNA is kept, with 42 bases framed from the first base. The immunoSEQ Assay, a bias-controlled multiplex PCR, was used to amplify TCRbeta CDR3 regions from genomic DNA. Regarding the original processing steps: Within the assay, amplification of reference gene primers was used to estimate how many nucleated cells each sample contained. To quantify the absolute abundance of each unique TCRbeta CDR3 rearrangement, sequence reads were collapsed and filtered. For each sample, productive Simpson clonality was calculated by taking the square root of Simpson's diversity index across productive rearrangements. Sourced from immuneACCESS, this table was stored by TCRdb with only in-frame sequences that have V and J called. A share of the clones is absent; for the studies checked, an unresolved V gene accounts for under half, and the remainder has no known explanation. V, J and clone size reflect that table, while D and trimming were determined from the DNA. For this sample the table gives roughly 110,000 clones, of which 75% to 90% were detected only once. Roughly 8% of the sample goes to the ten largest clones.

As concerns this clone: Its target antigen remains unknown. Base qualities are not at hand, and no much larger clone is one base apart.

The chain couples TRBV6-5 to TRBJ2-7; 8 bases in the middle match TRBD1. This receptor was obtained from a woman aged 40 to 50 with acute or convalescent COVID-19. The specimen was peripheral blood. Read as DNA, the sequence is TGTGCCAGCAGTTACGGGGACAGGCGGTCCGAGCAGTACTTC. This gives the protein CASSYGDRRSEQYF.